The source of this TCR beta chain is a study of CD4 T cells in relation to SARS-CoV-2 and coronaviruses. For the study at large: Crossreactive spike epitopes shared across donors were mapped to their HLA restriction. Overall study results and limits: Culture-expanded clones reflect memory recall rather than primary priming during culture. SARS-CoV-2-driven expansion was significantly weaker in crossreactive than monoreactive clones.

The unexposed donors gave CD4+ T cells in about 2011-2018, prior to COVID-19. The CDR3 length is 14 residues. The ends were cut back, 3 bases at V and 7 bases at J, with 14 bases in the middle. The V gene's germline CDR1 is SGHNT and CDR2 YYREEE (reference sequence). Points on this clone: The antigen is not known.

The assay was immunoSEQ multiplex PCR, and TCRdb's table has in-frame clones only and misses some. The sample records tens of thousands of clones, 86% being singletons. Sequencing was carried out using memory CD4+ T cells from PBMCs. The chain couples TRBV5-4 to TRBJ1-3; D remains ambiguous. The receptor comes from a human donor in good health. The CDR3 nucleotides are TGTGCCAGCAGCTCGGACGGCGGGGTGAACACCATATATTTT. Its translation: CASSSDGGVNTIYF.